The source of this TCR beta chain is a study of T-cell memory formation after mild COVID-19. Study background: The study found TCR clusters largely donor specific.

TCRdb re-called the 5' RACE reads through MiXCR, storing one row per CDR3 protein. The sample lists about 560,000 distinct CDR3 sequences, roughly 18% seen once, with about 11% in the top ten. Germline V gene data show CDR1 as LNHDA and CDR2 as SQIVND (reference sequence). The CDR3 length is 17 residues. With 2 bases removed from V and 5 bases from J, the gap between germline ends came to 19 bases. The sequenced material came from PBMCs or a T cell subset sorted from them (not recorded which). The TCR sequence derives from an adult woman who had mild COVID-19 (a few samples of this study predate the infection). Cell type and time point are not known. The chain couples TRBV19 to TRBJ2-1; no definite D call. The CDR3 region has the DNA TGTGCCAGTAGTATATCCGAAGCCGCCGTTAGGAACAATGAGCAGTTCTTC. Translated: CASSISEAAVRNNEQFF.